This TCR beta chain derives from a study of identical twins (dated by TCRdb to the mid-2010s). About the full investigation: The study deep-sequenced TCR alpha and beta repertoires from monozygotic twins, unrelated adults of various ages and cord blood to test whether fetal clonotypes persist. To rule out contamination, replicate twin experiments were performed at different times with different library preparation protocols. What the research found in general, with its limitations: Invariant T cells such as MAIT and iNKT could partly confound zero-insertion analyses, though diverse VJ usage argued against this for most clonotypes. Recombination models systematically underestimated out-of-frame TCR alpha sharing in monozygotic twins but agreed with sharing between unrelated individuals. Compared with coincidental sharing between unrelated individuals, out-of-frame TCR alpha sequences shared between twins showed an excess of sequences with low generation probability. Fewer insertions were carried by abundant cord blood beta clonotypes, a similar but weaker trend appeared in young adult naive repertoires, and no such trend appeared in memory repertoires. Excess twin sharing in beta out-of-frame sequences was weaker because fewer shared sequences lowered the signal-to-noise ratio. Because the same donors could not be followed over many years, the conclusions relied on cross-sectional statistical analysis.

This clonotype was observed many times. Its antigen is unknown. Base qualities are not provided; no much larger clone lies one nucleotide away. The library came from 5' RACE. Sequenced using an Illumina HiSeq 2000. A universal primer binding site was introduced by template switching, and a unique molecular identifier was present in the final cDNA, enabling accurate counting of TCR cDNA molecules. Specific primers in the conserved constant-segment region were used to synthesize first-strand cDNA for the TCR alpha and beta chains. Each cDNA library was double barcoded, with a SMART-Mk sample barcode plus Illumina barcodes, to control for contamination. TruSeq adapter sequences and Illumina sample barcodes were added in two successive PCR steps. Sequencing of the TCR alpha and beta cDNA libraries was done on the Illumina HiSeq platform using custom primers. The published analysis was carried out like this. Unique molecular identifiers were extracted from raw reads with MiGEC, and CDR3 positions were determined with MiXCR. For each individual, recombination models were inferred using an EM algorithm with the repgenHMM and IGoR tools. Shared clonotypes were analyzed with the tcR package in R, and sharing was normalized by the product of cloneset sizes. Out-of-frame nonproductive sequences were analyzed to study raw recombination free of thymic and clonal selection effects. TCRdb applied fastp at Q25 and MiXCR to the public reads, then kept only in-frame beta chains. Records with the same CDR3 protein are collapsed into one entry carrying the most frequent genes and DNA. The V and J calls reflect TCRdb's pipeline rather than the authors' work. This sample has approximately 700,000 distinct CDR3 sequences in its table, and roughly 20% of those were observed once. Around 12% of the sample is held by the ten biggest clonotypes.

All donors were healthy Caucasians. The twin cohort consisted of three pairs of female monozygotic twins, all aged about 18 to 30 years. Peripheral blood mononuclear cells were the source from which RNA for the TCR libraries was isolated. V and J are trimmed by 1 base and 5 bases, and the gene matches miss 8 bases of the junction. There are 17 amino acids in the CDR3, from cysteine to phenylalanine inclusive. The retained sequence is limited to the CDR3, 51 bases, with the frame set at the first base. CDR1 LGHDT and CDR2 YNNKEL were looked up in the germline V gene (reference sequence). These data were likewise used in another study, on T cells expressing NK-cell markers. The second paper states: Three sorted T-cell subsets (CD3+CD56+NKG2C+, CD3+CD56+NKG2C- and CD3+CD56-NKG2C+) from under 10 donors had their TCR beta-chain repertoires profiled. Among the eight sequenced donors, only one was HCMV-seronegative, while the other seven were HCMV-seropositive. To restrict sorting to alphabetaTCR-expressing T cells, an anti-gammadeltaTCR antibody was added in several experiments. For roughly six donors, the dominant CD3+CD56+NKG2C+ clonotypes were among the top 10 CD8+ clonotypes and accounted for about 1.0-7.0% of CD8+ T cells. Those dominant clonotypes were again the most abundant among CD3+CD56-NKG2C+ cells in a handful of donors, at roughly 25-60.1%. It remained unclear whether the expanded NKG2C-expressing T cell clones were specific for HCMV antigens. Randomly selected healthy volunteers, three men and five women, were used as the eight sequenced donors. HCMV serostatus was determined by detecting HCMV-specific IgG in serum with a commercial ELISA kit. For 5 or 6 donors, unsorted PBMC were also used to sequence bulk peripheral blood T-cell repertoires. MIGEC handled demultiplexing of the reads and grouping by UMI, while MiTCR was used to assemble and quantify clonotypes. To exclude erroneous sequences, only TCR cDNA sequences supported by at least two reads were retained. The tcR package was used for downstream repertoire analysis, and clonotypes were matched across fractions by CDR3 nucleotide sequence plus V segment. VDJmatch was used to annotate antigen specificity against VDJdb, with one amino acid substitution allowed in CDR3.

The sequenced sample consisted of PBMCs. The chain is encoded by TRBV3-1 joined to TRBJ2-3; the central 11 bases match TRBD2. This receptor was taken from a woman aged 18-29 years in good health. Here the CDR3 is given as CASSQGVNSGGGDTQYF. The DNA is as follows: TGTGCCAGCAGCCAAGGCGTCAATAGCGGGGGGGGAGATACGCAGTATTTT.